This T cell receptor (beta chain) stems from a study of cytomegalovirus exposure and HLA in healthy donors. The study's findings and limits: An analysis that was carried out later associated 16,951 TCR beta sequences with HLA alleles at 0.05 false discovery rate. A previous analysis found most TCR beta V segments productive roughly 87% or roughly 30% of the time. In a later analysis, donors in an Asian-associated ancestry cluster reportedly had fewer N-insertions in productive TCRs than the cohort mean.

Researchers ran the PCR with 60 Vbeta and 13 Jbeta primers. Produced via immunoSEQ multiplex PCR; TCRdb's table is partial and in-frame only. Of 130,000 or so clones detected, approximately 72% appear once; the ten largest clones hold 1.5%. As regards this clone: What it recognizes is unknown.

The TCR originated in a man between 18 and 29 years old in good health and CMV-seronegative. The sample comprised PBMCs.

CDR3 coding DNA: TGTGCCAGCAGCCTTGTATGGACTTACGAGCAGTACTTC. It codes for CASSLVWTYEQYF. This chain links TRBV7-2 with TRBJ2-7; perhaps TRBD2 as D (5 bases). Trimming removed 5 bases from V and 4 bases from J, with 12 bases in between. The germline V gene encodes CDR1 SGHTA and CDR2 FQGNSA. The CDR3 has 13 residues.